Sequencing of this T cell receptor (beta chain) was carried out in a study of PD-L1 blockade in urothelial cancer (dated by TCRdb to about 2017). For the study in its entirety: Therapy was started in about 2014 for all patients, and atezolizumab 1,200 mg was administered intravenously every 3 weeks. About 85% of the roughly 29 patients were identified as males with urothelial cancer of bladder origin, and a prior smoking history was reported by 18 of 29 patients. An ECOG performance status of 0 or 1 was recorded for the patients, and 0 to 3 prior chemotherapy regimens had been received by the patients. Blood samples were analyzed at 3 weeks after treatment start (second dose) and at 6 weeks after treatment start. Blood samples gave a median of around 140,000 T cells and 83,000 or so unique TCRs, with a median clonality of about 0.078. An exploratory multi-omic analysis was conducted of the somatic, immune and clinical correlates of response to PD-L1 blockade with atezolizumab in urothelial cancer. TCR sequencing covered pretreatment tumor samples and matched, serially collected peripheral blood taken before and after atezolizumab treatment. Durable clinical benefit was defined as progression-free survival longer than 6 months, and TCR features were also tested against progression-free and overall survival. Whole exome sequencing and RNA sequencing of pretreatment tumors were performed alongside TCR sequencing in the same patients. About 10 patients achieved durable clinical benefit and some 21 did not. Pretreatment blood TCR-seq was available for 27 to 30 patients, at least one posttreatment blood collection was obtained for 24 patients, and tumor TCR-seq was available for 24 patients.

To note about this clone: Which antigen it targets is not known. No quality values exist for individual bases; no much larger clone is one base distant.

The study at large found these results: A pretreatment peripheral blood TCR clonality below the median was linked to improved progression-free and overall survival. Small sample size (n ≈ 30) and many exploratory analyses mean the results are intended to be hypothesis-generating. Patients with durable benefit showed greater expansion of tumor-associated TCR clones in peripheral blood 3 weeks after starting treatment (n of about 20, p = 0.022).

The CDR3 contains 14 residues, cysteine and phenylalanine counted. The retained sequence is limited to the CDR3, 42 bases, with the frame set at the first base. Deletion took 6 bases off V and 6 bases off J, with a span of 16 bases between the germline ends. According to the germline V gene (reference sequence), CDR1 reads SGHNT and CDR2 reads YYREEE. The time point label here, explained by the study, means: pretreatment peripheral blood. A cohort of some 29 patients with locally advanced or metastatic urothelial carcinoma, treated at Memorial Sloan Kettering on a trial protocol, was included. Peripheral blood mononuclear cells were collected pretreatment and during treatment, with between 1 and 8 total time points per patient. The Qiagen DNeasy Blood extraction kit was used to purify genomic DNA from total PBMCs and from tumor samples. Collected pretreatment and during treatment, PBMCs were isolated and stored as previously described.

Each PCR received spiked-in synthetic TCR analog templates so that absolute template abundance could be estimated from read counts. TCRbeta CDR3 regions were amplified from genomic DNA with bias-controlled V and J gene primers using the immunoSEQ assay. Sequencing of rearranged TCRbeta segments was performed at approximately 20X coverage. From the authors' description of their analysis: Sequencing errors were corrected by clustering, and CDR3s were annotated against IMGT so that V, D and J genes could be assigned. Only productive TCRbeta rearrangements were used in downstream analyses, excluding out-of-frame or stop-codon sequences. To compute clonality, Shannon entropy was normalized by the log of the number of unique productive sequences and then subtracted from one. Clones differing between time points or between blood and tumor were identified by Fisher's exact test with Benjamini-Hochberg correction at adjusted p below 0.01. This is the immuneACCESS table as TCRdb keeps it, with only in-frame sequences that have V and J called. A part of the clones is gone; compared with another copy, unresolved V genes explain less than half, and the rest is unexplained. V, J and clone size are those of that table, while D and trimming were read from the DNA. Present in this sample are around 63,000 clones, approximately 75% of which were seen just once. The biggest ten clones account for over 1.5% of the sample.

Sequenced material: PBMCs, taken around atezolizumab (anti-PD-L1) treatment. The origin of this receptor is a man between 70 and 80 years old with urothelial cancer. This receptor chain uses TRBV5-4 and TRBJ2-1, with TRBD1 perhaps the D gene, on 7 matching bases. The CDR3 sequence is CASNHRGLGNEQFF. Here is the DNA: TGTGCCAGCAACCACAGGGGACTCGGCAATGAGCAGTTCTTC. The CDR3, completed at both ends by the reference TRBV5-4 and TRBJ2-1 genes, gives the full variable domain ETGVTQSPTHLIKTRGQQVTLRCSSQSGHNTVSWYQQALGQGPQFIFQYYREEENGRGNFPPRFSGLQFPNYSSELNVNALELDDSALYLCASNHRGLGNEQFFGPGTRLTVL.